In this sample, the clone carrying this TCR beta chain turned up a few times. Its target is unknown. This entry is derived from a study of T cells in Graves' hyperthyroidism and ophthalmopathy. Overall study context: Upon initial diagnosis and before any treatment, peripheral blood was collected. Findings of the study overall: From stable hyperthyroidism, ophthalmopathy was separated by a 13 V-J model.

What was amplified from RNA transcripts were TCR beta CDR3 regions. The HTBI primer set was used in a first-round RT-PCR of the TCR CDR3. Each CDR3 protein is one row after TCRdb ran MiXCR on the multiplex PCR reads. The sample contains approximately 400,000 distinct CDR3 sequences, around 13% of which appear only once. Uncontrolled infection, other autoimmune disease, pregnancy or lactation barred patients from enrollment. Diagnoses were made from clinical symptoms, serum measures (thyroxine and TRAb), thyroid ultrasound and orbital computed tomography. Sequencing was carried out using blood. This TCR was recovered from a woman aged 60 to 75 with Graves' hyperthyroidism.

The CDR3 reads CASRGRGYTVSQETQYF. In DNA form, the CDR3 reads TGTGCCAGCAGAGGGAGGGGGTATACGGTTTCCCAAGAGACCCAGTACTTC. The rearrangement uses TRBV2 and TRBJ2-5; the D gene is possibly TRBD2 (7 bases). The CDR3 is 17 residues long. From germline, CDR1 is SNHLY and CDR2 FYNNEI. Trimming removed 6 bases from V and 1 base from J, with 21 bases in between.